This paragraph reports one T cell receptor (beta chain). The junction differs from germline at one of its ends, possibly a read error. The CDR3 length is 13 residues. Germline V lookup: CDR1 SGHTA, CDR2 FQGNSA. The sample belongs to a study of blood T cell repertoires in COVID-19. Authors' processing steps: Reference gene primer amplification gave nucleated cell count estimates. Assay: immunoSEQ multiplex PCR; the TCRdb copy retains only in-frame clones and omits some. V and J calls and clone size are those listed in that table; D and trimming were worked out from the DNA. The repertoire has roughly 220,000 clones, around 84% of them found once; the top ten carry 15% to 20%.

This sequence originates from a man aged 25-40 years with active or convalescent COVID-19. J is TRBJ2-5 and V is TRBV7-2, with 8 nucleotides matching TRBD2. Source material: peripheral blood. DNA of the CDR3: TGTGCCAGCAGCATAGCGGGGCCCGAGACCCAGTACTTC. It encodes CASSIAGPETQYF. The whole variable domain, filled in from reference TRBV7-2 and TRBJ2-5, reads GAGVSQSPSNKVTEKGKDVELRCDPISGHTALYWYRQSLGQGLEFLIYFQGNSAPDKSGLPSDRFSAERTGGSVSTLTIQRTQQEDSAVYLCASSIAGPETQYFGPGTRLLVL.